This record concerns one TCR beta chain sequence. What it binds is unknown. The V end was cut by 0 bases, the J end by 1 base, with 8 bases between. The germline CDR1 and CDR2 sequences are KGHSH and LQKENI. The CDR3 extends over 15 amino acids. The entry originates in a study of T cell responses to AZD1222 COVID-19 vaccine. On the study more broadly: Second-dose schedules of about 4 or about 12 weeks were combined. Points from the study as a whole: Repertoires were obtained only post-peak T cell response. Most donors were white British, females outnumbered males, and clonal diversity was possibly underestimated.

The table came from immunoSEQ multiplex PCR; TCRdb's copy has only in-frame clones and leaves some out. The sample yields about 120,000 clones, over 75% seen once. The receptor was derived from an adult in good health. Sequences were derived from peripheral blood, sampled on day 0 of AZD1222 vaccination. This chain uses TRBV18 with TRBJ2-3; D might be TRBD1 or TRBD2, each matching 5 bases. The CDR3 DNA is TGTGCCAGCTCACCACCGGGGGAGCGCACAGATACGCAGTATTTT. It specifies CASSPPGERTDTQYF.